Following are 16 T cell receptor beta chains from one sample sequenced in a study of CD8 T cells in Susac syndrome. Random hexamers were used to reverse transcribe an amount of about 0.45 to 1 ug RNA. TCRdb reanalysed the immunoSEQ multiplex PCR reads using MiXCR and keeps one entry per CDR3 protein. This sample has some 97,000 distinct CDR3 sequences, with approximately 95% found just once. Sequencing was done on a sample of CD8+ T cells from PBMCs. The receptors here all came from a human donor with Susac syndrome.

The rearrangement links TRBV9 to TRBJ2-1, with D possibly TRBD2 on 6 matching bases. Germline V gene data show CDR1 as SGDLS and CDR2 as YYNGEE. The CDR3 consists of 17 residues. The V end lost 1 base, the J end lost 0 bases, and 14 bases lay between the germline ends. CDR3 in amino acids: CASSVSAGTVSYNEQFF. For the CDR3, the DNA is TGTGCCAGCAGCGTATCGGCGGGAACTGTCTCCTACAATGAGCAGTTCTTC.

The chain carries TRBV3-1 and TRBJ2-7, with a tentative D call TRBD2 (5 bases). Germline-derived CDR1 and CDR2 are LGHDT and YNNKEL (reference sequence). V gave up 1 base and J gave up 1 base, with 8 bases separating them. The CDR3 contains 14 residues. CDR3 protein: CASSQASGSYEQYF. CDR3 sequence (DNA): TGTGCCAGCAGCCAAGCTTCGGGGTCCTACGAGCAGTACTTC.

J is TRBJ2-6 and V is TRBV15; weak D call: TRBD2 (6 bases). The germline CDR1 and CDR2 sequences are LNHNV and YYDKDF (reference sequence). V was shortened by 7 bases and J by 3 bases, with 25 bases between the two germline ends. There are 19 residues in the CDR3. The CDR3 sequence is CATNPTPGLSQVGANVLTF. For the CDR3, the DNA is TGTGCCACCAACCCAACTCCGGGACTCAGCCAGGTTGGGGCCAACGTCCTGACTTTC.

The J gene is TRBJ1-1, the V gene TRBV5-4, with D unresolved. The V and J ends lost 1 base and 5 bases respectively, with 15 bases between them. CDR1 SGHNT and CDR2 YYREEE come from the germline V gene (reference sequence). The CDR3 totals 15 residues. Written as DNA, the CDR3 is TGTGCCAGCAGCTTGAGTAGTGGTGGATCGACTGAAGCTTTCTTT. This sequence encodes CASSLSSGGSTEAFF.

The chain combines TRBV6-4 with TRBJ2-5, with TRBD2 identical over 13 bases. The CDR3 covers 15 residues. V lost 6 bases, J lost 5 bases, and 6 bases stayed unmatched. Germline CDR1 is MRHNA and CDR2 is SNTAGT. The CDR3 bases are TGTGCCAGCAGGGGGACTAGCGGGATAGGGGAGACCCAGTACTTC. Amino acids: CASRGTSGIGETQYF.

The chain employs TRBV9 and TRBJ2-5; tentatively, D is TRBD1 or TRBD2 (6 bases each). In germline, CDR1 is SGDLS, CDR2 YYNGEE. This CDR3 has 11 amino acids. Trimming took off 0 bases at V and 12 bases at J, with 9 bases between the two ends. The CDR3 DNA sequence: TGTGCCAGCAGCGTAGCGGGGGCGAAGTACTTC. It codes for CASSVAGAKYF.

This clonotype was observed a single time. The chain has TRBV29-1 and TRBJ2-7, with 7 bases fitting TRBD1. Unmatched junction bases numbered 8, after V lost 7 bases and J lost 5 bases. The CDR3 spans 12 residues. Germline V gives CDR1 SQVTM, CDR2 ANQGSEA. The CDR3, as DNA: TGCAGCGCAACAGGGGACCGGGACGAGCAGTACTTC. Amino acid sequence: CSATGDRDEQYF.

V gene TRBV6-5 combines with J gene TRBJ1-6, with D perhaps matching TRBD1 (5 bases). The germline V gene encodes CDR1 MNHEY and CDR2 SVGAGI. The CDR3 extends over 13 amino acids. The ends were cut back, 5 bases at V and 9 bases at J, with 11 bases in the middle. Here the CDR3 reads CASSKGTGSPLHF. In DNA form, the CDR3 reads TGTGCCAGCAGTAAAGGGACGGGTTCACCCCTCCACTTT.

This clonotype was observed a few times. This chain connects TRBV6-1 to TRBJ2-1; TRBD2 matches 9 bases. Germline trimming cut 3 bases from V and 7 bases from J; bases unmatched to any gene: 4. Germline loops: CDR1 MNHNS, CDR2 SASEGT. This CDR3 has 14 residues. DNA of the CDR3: TGTGCCAGCAGTGATTGGACTAGCGCTAATGAGCAGTTCTTC. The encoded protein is CASSDWTSANEQFF.

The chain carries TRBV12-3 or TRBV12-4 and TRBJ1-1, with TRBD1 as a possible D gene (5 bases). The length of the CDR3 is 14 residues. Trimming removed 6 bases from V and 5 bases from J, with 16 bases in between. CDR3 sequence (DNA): TGTGCCAGCAGCCTTGGCGGGACGGGAACTGAAGCTTTCTTT. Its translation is CASSLGGTGTEAFF.

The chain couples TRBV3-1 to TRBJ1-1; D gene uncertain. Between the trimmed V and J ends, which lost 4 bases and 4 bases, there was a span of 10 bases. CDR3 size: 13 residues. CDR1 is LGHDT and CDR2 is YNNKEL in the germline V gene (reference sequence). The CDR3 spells CASSPWTGTEAFF. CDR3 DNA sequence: TGTGCCAGCAGCCCGTGGACGGGCACTGAAGCTTTCTTT.

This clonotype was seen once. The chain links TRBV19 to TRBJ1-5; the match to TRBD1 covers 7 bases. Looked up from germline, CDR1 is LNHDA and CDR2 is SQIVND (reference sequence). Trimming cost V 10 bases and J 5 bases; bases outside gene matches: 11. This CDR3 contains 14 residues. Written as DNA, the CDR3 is TGTGCCACCACCCCGACAGGGCTTGATCAGCCCCAGCATTTT. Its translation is CATTPTGLDQPQHF.

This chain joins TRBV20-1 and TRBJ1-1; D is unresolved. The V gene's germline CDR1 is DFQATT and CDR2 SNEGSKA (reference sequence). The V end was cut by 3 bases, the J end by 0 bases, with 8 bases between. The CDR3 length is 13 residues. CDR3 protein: CSASYRLNTEAFF. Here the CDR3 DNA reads TGCAGTGCTAGTTACAGATTGAACACTGAAGCTTTCTTT.

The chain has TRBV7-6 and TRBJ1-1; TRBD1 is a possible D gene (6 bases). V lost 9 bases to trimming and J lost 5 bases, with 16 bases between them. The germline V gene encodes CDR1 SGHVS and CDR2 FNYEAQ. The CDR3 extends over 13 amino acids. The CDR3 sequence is CASTLGGRTEAFF. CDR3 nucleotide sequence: TGTGCCAGTACCCTGGGGGGGCGGACTGAAGCTTTCTTT.

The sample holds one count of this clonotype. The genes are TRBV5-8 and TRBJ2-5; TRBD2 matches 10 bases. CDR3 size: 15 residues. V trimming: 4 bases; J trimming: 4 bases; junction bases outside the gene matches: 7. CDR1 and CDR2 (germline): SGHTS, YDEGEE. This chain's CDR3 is CASSTGLAEGETQYF. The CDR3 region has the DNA TGTGCCAGCAGCACCGGACTAGCGGAGGGAGAGACCCAGTACTTC.

The CDR3 protein is CASSLGGRGTDTQYF. The CDR3 region has the DNA TGTGCCAGCAGTTTAGGGGGGCGGGGCACAGATACGCAGTATTTT. The chain employs TRBV12-3 or TRBV12-4 and TRBJ2-3, with D possibly being TRBD1 (6 bases). Trimming took 1 base from V and 1 from J, leaving 9 bases between them. The CDR3 has 15 amino acids.